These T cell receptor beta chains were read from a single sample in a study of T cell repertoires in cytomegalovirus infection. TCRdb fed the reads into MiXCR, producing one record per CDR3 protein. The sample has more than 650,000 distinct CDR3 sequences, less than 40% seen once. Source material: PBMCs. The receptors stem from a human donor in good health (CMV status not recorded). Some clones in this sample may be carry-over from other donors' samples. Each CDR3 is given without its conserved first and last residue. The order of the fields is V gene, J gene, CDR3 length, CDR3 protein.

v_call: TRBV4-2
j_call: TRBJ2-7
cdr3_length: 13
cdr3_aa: ASSQAAGQSYEQY

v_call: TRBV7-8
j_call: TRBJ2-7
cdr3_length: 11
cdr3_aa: ASSLDRERGQY

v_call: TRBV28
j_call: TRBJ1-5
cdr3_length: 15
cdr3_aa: ASSLYHRGLSNQPQH

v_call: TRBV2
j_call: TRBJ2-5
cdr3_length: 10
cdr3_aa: ASSRGEETQY

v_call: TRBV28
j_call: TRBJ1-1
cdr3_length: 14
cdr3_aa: ASSPPRGRRGAEAF

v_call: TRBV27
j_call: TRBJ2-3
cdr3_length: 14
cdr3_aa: ASSRLNRSPTDTQY

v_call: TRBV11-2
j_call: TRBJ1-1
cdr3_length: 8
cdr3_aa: ASSAGEAF

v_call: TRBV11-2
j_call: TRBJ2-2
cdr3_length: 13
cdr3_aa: ASSLEEVATGELF

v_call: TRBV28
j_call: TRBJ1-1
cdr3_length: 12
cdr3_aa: ASSLVRINTEAF

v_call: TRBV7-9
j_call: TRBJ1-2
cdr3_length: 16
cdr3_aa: ASSLRGSRDSSNYGYT

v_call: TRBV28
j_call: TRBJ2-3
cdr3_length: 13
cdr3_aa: ASSPRDRVADTQY

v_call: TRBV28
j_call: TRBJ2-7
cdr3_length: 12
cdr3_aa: ASSSLDRVDEQY

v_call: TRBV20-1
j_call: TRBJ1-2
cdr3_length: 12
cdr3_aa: SASSVGRDYGYT

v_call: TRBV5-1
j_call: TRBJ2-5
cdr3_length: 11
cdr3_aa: ASSHPSQETQY

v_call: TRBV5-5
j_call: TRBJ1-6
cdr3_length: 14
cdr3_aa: ASSLGTGFNNSPLH

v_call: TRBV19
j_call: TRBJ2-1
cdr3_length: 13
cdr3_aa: ASSIGAGAYNEQF

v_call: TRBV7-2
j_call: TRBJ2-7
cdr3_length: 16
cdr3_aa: ASSFGLAGGIISYEQY

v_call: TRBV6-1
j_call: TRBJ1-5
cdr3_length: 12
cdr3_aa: ASSSYDSNQPQH

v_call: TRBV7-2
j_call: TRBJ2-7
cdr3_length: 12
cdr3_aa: ASSPGLAGAGQY

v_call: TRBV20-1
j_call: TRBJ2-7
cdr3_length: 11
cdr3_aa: SAPSPQGLEQY

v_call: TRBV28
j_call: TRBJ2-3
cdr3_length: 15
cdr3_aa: ATHKGLAEALTDTQY

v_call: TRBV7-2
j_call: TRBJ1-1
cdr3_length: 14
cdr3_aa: ASSFTGSRTNTEAF

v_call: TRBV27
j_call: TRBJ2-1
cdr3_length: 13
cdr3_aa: ASSTTGTTYNEQF

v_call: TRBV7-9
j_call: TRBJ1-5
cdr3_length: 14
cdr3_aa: ASSLNTGAGNQPQH

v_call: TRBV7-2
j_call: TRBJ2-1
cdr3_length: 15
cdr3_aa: ASSFLRGSGVYNEQF

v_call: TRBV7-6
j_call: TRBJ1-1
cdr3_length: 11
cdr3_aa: ASSLGGLAEAF

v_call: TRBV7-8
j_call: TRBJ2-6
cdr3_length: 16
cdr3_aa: ASSWDRFRSSGANVLT

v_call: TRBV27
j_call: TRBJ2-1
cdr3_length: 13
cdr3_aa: ASTLSGGPYNEQF

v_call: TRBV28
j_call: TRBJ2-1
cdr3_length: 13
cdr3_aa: ASSVGGSSYNEQF

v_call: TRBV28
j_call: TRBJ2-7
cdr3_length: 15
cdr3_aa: ASSLSGTGQRIYEQY

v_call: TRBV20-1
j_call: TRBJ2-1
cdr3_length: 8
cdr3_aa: SAREGQDF

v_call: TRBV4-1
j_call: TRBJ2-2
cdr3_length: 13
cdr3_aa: ASSQGLAYAGELF

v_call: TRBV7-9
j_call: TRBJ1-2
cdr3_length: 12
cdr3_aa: ASSLGRTGSGYT

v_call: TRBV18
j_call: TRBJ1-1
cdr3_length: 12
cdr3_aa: ASSPSGANTEAF

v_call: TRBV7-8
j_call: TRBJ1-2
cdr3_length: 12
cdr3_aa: ASSLQGGHYGYT

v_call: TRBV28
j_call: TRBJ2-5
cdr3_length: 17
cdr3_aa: ASSPRGQGVGAGKETQY